The TCR beta chain under discussion was sequenced for a study of shared clonotypes between healthy human individuals. Looking at the study overall: Those who served as donors were a couple of women and three men between the ages of 18 and 49.

Only Caucasian adults living in Nashville, Tennessee served as donors. CD4+ cells were split into CD45RA+ naive and CD45RA-negative memory subsets. This CDR3 contains 15 residues. Germline V gene data show CDR1 as SEHNR and CDR2 as FQNEAQ (reference sequence). The V segment lost 5 bases and the J segment 6 bases; nucleotides outside the gene matches: 8. For this clone: Antigen unknown.

Only in-frame clones appear in the TCRdb table, and some are missing; sequencing was by immunoSEQ multiplex PCR. The sample records some 2.4 million clones, approximately 93% being singletons. Study-wide results and caveats: Naive subsets generally had larger estimated richness than memory subsets.

This chain uses TRBV7-9 with TRBJ2-1; 9 bases match TRBD2. Material for sequencing was naive CD4+ T cells from PBMCs. Specified subset: CD45RA+ positively selected. This receptor was taken from a man aged 18 to 29 in good health. Some clones in this sample may be carry-over from other donors' samples. As DNA, the CDR3 is TGTGCCAGCAGCCGAGGGGCGGGAGGGCCCAATGAGCAGTTCTTC. It specifies CASSRGAGGPNEQFF.